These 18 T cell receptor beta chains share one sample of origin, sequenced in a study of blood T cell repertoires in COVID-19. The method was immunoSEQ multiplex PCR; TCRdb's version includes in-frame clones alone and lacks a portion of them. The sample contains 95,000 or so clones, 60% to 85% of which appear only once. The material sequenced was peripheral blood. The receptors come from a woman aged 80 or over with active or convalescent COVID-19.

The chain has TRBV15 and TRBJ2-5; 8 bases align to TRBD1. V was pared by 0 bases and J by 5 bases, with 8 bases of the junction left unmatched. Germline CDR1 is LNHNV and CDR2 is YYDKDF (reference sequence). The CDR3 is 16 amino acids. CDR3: CATSRDQGTGGETQYF. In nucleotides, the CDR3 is TGTGCCACCAGCAGAGATCAGGGGACAGGTGGCGAGACCCAGTACTTC. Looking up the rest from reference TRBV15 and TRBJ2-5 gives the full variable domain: DAMVIQNPRYQVTQFGKPVTLSCSQTLNHNVMYWYQQKSSQAPKLLFHYYDKDFNNEADTPDNFQSRRPNTSFCFLDIRSPGLGDTAMYLCATSRDQGTGGETQYFGPGTRLLVL.

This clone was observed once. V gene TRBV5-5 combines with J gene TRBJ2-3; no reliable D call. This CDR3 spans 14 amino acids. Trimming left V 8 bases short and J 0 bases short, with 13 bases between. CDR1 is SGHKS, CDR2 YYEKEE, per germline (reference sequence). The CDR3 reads CASTGGSSTDTQYF. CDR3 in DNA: TGTGCCAGTACTGGCGGCAGTAGCACAGATACGCAGTATTTT.

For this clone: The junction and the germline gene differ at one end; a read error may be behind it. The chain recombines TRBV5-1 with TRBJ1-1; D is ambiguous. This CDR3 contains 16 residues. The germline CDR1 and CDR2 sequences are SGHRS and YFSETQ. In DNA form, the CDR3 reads TGTGCCAGCAGGCCCCCCGGTAGACAACTGAACACTGAAGCTTTCTTT. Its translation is CASRPPGRQLNTEAFF.

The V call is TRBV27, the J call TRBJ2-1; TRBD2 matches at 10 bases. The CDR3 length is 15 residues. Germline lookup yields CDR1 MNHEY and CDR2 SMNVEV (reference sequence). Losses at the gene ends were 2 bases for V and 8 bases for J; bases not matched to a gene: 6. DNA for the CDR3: TGTGCCAGCAGTTTAAAGGCTAGCGGGAGCTATGAGCAGTTCTTC. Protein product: CASSLKASGSYEQFF.

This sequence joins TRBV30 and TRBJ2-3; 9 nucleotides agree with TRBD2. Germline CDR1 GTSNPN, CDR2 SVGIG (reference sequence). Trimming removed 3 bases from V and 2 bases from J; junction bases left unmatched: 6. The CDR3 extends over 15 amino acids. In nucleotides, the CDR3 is TGTGCCTGGAGGGGACTAGCTCCCGACACAGATACGCAGTATTTT. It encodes CAWRGLAPDTDTQYF.

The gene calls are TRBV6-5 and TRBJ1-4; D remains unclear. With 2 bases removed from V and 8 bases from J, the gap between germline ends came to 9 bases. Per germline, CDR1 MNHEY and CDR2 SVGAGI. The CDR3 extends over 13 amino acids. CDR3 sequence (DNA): TGTGCCAGCAGTTACCATAGGGAGGAAAAACTGTTTTTT. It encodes CASSYHREEKLFF.

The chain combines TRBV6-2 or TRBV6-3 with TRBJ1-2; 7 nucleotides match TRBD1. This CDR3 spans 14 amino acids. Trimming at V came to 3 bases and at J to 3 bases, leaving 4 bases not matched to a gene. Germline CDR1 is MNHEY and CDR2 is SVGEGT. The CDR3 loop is CASSYLQGDYGYTF. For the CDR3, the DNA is TGTGCCAGCAGTTATCTCCAGGGGGACTATGGCTACACCTTC.

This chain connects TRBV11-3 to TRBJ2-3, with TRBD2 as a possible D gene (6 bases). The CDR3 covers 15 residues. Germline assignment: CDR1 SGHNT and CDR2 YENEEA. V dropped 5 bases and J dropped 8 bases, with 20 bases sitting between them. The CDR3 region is CASSPRSGELVTQYF. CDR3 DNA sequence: TGTGCCAGCAGCCCCCGTTCGGGAGAATTAGTTACGCAGTATTTT.

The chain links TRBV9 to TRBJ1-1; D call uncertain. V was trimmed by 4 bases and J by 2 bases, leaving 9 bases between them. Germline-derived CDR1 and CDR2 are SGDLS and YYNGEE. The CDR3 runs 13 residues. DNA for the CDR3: TGTGCCAGCAGCTCGACTACTAACACTGAAGCTTTCTTT. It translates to CASSSTTNTEAFF.

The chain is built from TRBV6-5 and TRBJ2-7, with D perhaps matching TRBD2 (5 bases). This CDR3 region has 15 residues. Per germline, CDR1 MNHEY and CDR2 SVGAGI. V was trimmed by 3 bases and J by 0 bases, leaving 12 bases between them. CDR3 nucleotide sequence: TGTGCCAGCAGTTATCTCCCCAGCGGCTCCTACGAGCAGTACTTC. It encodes CASSYLPSGSYEQYF.

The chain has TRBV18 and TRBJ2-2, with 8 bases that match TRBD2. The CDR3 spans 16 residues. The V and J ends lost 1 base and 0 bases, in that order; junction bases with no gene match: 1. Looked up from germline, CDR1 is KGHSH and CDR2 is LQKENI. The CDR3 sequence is CASSPLAGTNTGELFF. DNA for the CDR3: TGTGCCAGCTCACCACTAGCGGGGACGAACACCGGGGAGCTGTTTTTT.

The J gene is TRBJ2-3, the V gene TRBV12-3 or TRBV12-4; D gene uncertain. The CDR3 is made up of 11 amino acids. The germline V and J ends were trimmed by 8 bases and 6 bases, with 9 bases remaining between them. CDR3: CASLTVDTQYF. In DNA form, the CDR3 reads TGTGCCAGCCTAACTGTGGATACGCAGTATTTT.

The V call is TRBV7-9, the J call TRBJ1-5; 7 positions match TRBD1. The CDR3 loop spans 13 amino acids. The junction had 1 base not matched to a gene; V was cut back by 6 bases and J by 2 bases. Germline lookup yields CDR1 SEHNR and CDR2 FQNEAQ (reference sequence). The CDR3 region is CASSDRGNQPQHF. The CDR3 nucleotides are TGTGCCAGCAGTGACAGGGGCAATCAGCCCCAGCATTTT.

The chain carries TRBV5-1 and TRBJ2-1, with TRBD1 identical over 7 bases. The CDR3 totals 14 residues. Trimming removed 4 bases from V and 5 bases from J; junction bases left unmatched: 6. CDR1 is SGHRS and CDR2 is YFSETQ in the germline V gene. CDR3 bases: TGCGCCAGCAGCGCAACCACAGGGGACAATGAGCAGTTCTTC. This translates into CASSATTGDNEQFF. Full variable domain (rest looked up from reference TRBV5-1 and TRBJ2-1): KAGVTQTPRYLIKTRGQQVTLSCSPISGHRSVSWYQQTPGQGLQFLFEYFSETQRNKGNFPGRFSGRQFSNSRSEMNVSTLELGDSALYLCASSATTGDNEQFFGPGTRLTVL.

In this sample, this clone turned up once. For the CDR3, the DNA is TGTGCAACGGGGACAGGGGTCTACGAGCAGTACTTC. Residues: CATGTGVYEQYF. V gene TRBV12-3 or TRBV12-4 combines with J gene TRBJ2-7; 10 bases align to TRBD1. This CDR3 region has 12 residues.

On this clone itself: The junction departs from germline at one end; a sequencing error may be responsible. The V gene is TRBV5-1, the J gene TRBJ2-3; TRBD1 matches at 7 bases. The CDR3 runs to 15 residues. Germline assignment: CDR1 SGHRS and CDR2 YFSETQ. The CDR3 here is CASSSPGQPTDTQYF. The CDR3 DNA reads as TGTGCCAGCAGCTCCCCGGGACAGCCCACAGATACGCAGTATTTT.

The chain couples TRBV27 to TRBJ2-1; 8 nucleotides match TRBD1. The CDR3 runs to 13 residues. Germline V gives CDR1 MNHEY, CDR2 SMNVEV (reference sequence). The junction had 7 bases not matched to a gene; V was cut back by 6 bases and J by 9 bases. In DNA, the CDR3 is TGTGCCAGCAGACGCCCAGGGGGCCGTGAGCAGTTCTTC. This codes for CASRRPGGREQFF.

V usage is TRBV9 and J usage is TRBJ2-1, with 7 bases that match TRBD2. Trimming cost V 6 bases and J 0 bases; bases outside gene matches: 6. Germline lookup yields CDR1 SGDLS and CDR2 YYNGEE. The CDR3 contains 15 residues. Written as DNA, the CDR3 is TGTGCCAGCACTAAGGGCGGGAGCTCCTACAATGAGCAGTTCTTC. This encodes CASTKGGSSYNEQFF.